Below are 3 T cell receptor beta chains sequenced from a single sample in a study of somatic mutations in cytotoxic T cells in rheumatoid arthritis. This table comes from immunoSEQ multiplex PCR, and its TCRdb copy is limited to in-frame clones, with some not included. The sample gives about 20,000 clones, about 86% of which show up once; about 20% is in the top ten. Input material: CD8+ T cells sorted from blood. All receptors come from a woman aged 50 to 60 in good health.

The CDR3 region has the DNA TGTGCCAGCAGTTTATGGTCAGGGGTTGGGCAGCCCCAGCATTTT. Its translation is CASSLWSGVGQPQHF. The chain employs TRBV27 and TRBJ1-5, with TRBD1 as a possible D gene (6 bases). V was cut by 1 base and J by 7 bases, with 14 bases left in between. Germline values: CDR1 MNHEY, CDR2 SMNVEV (reference sequence). The CDR3 is made up of 15 amino acids.

This clone was picked up a small number of times. The V gene is TRBV6-5, the J gene TRBJ1-5; no firm D call. The CDR3 extends over 15 amino acids. Germline-derived CDR1 and CDR2 are MNHEY and SVGAGI. V was pared by 0 bases and J by 3 bases, with 9 bases between. The DNA of the CDR3 is TGTGCCAGCAGTTACTCGATCGCGGACAATCAGCCCCAGCATTTT. Amino acids: CASSYSIADNQPQHF.

The CDR3 bases are TGCGCCAGCAGCTTGGCCGTCAGCTTCGGGACAGACGTGTGCGAGCAGTACGTC. This translates into CASSLAVSFGTDVCEQYV. The gene calls are TRBV5-1 and TRBJ2-7, with TRBD1 matching over 7 bases. Germline V gene sequence: CDR1 SGHRS, CDR2 YFSETQ. V gave up 0 bases and J gave up 6 bases; unmatched junction bases: 18. This CDR3 spans 18 amino acids.